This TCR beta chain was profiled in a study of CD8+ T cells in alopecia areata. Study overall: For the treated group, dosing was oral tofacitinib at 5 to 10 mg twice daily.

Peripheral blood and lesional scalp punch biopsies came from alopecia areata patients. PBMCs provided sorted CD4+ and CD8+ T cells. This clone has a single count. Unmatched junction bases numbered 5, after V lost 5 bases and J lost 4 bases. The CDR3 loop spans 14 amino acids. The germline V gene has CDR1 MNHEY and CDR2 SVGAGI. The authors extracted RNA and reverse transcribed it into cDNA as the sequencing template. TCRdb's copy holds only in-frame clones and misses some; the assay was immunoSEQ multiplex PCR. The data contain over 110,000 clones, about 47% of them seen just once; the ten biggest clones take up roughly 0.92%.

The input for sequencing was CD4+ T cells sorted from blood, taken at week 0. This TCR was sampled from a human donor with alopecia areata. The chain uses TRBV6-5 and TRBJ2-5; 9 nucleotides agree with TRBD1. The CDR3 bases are TGTGCCAGCAGTCGAACAGGGGGCGGAGAGACCCAGTACTTC. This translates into CASSRTGGGETQYF.